Below are 27 T cell receptor beta chains sequenced from a single sample in a study of cytomegalovirus exposure and HLA in healthy donors. The PCR employed 60 Vbeta primers together with 13 Jbeta primers. Using immunoSEQ multiplex PCR, the repertoire was profiled, and TCRdb retains in-frame clones only, with some absent. Of roughly 120,000 clones listed, about 75% are singletons. The sequencing sample was made of PBMCs. The receptor source for this set is a woman in her forties in good health and CMV-seropositive.

This clone is a singleton in its sample. This sequence joins TRBV4-3 and TRBJ2-1; 10 bases map to TRBD2. J lost 3 bases, V lost 0 bases, and 5 bases had no gene match. CDR1 and CDR2 (germline): LGHNA, YSLEER. There are 17 residues in the CDR3. CDR3 sequence (DNA): TGCGCCAGCAGCCAAGATGTGACTAGCGGGTACTACAATGAGCAGTTCTTC. It specifies CASSQDVTSGYYNEQFF.

The chain carries TRBV10-3 and TRBJ2-5; 16 nucleotides align to TRBD2. Germline trimming cut 6 bases from V and 2 bases from J; bases unmatched to any gene: 6. The CDR3 runs 17 residues. Germline-derived CDR1 and CDR2 are ENHRY and SYGVKD. CDR3 loop: CAIRGGTSGGGQETQYF. CDR3 in DNA: TGTGCCATCAGGGGTGGGACTAGCGGGGGGGGTCAAGAGACCCAGTACTTC.

The genes are TRBV7-2 and TRBJ2-5; 8 bases agree with TRBD2. Germline-derived CDR1 and CDR2 are SGHTA and FQGNSA. The CDR3 covers 15 residues. Germline trimming cut 1 base from V and 1 base from J; bases unmatched to any gene: 2. The CDR3 nucleotides read TGTGCCAGCAGCTTAGGGACTAGCAGCCAAGAGACCCAGTACTTC. Translated: CASSLGTSSQETQYF.

This rearrangement joins TRBV5-6 to TRBJ2-7; TRBD2 is a possible D gene (6 bases). V lost 0 bases, J lost 4 bases, and 14 bases lay in between. The CDR3 is made up of 15 amino acids. Germline lookup yields CDR1 SGHDT and CDR2 YYEEEE. Here the CDR3 DNA reads TGTGCCAGCAGCTTGGACAGGAGGGCAATTTACGAGCAGTACTTC. Translating gives CASSLDRRAIYEQYF.

V gene TRBV7-2 combines with J gene TRBJ1-2; 9 nucleotides align to TRBD1. The germline gives CDR1 SGHTA, CDR2 FQGNSA. V lost 5 bases to trimming and J lost 3 bases; unmatched junction nucleotides: 7. This CDR3 comprises 15 residues. As DNA, the CDR3 is TGTGCCAGCAGCCTTTGGACAGGGGCGGACTATGGCTACACCTTC. It translates to CASSLWTGADYGYTF.

The table lists this clone with a few counts. The chain links TRBV6-1 to TRBJ2-6; the match to TRBD1 covers 9 bases. Per germline, CDR1 MNHNS and CDR2 SASEGT. The junction had 3 bases not matched to a gene; V was cut back by 8 bases and J by 1 base. The CDR3 totals 15 residues. The CDR3 DNA is TGTGCCAGCGAGACAGGGGGGTCTGGGGCCAACGTCCTGACTTTC. Its translation is CASETGGSGANVLTF.

V usage is TRBV9 and J usage is TRBJ2-5, with D possibly TRBD2 on 5 matching bases. With 5 bases removed from V and 1 base from J, the gap between germline ends came to 12 bases. The CDR3 consists of 14 residues. CDR1 is SGDLS, CDR2 YYNGEE, per germline. CDR3 in amino acids: CASSAGVAQETQYF. CDR3 bases: TGTGCCAGCAGTGCGGGTGTAGCCCAAGAGACCCAGTACTTC.

The chain uses TRBV2 and TRBJ1-2, with 8 bases fitting TRBD1. This CDR3 has 13 amino acids. Trimming at V came to 6 bases and at J to 10 bases, leaving 10 bases not matched to a gene. CDR1 and CDR2 (germline): SNHLY, FYNNEI. The CDR3, as DNA: TGTGCCAGCAGGCGACAGGGGTCGTTCTCCTACACCTTC. Translating gives CASRRQGSFSYTF.

The count of this clone is one. The chain is built from TRBV2 and TRBJ2-7, with a weak D call TRBD1 (6 bases). The CDR3 consists of 14 residues. V shed 8 bases and J shed 1 base, with 15 bases lying between them. Germline lookup yields CDR1 SNHLY and CDR2 FYNNEI. This chain's CDR3 is CASLSRQESYEQYF. The CDR3 DNA is TGTGCCAGCTTAAGTCGACAGGAATCCTACGAGCAGTACTTC.

The chain uses TRBV4-1 and TRBJ2-3, with D maybe TRBD2 (7 bases). The CDR3 extends over 16 amino acids. The germline V gene encodes CDR1 MGHRA and CDR2 YSYEKL. The V gene lost 0 bases and the J gene lost 6 bases, with 16 bases spanning the gap. The CDR3 nucleotides are TGCGCCAGCAGCCAAGATTGGAGGGGGGGAGGCGATACGCAGTATTTT. The encoded protein is CASSQDWRGGGDTQYF.

This clone has a single count. The chain uses TRBV19 and TRBJ1-1, with 7 nucleotides matching TRBD1. V was clipped by 2 bases and J by 1 base; unmatched bases: 4. CDR1 LNHDA and CDR2 SQIVND come from the germline V gene (reference sequence). The CDR3 has 15 amino acids. The CDR3 coding sequence is TGTGCCAGTAGTATAACGGGACAGAGGAACACTGAAGCTTTCTTT. It codes for CASSITGQRNTEAFF. Full variable domain (remainder filled in from reference TRBV19 and TRBJ1-1): DGGITQSPKYLFRKEGQNVTLSCEQNLNHDAMYWYRQDPGQGLRLIYYSQIVNDFQKGDIAEGYSVSREKKESFPLTVTSAQKNPTAFYLCASSITGQRNTEAFFGQGTRLTVV.

The chain links TRBV19 to TRBJ2-1, with a weak D call TRBD2 (5 bases). This CDR3 has 13 amino acids. The V and J ends lost 2 bases and 8 bases respectively, with 10 bases between them. The germline V gene encodes CDR1 LNHDA and CDR2 SQIVND (reference sequence). CDR3 bases: TGTGCCAGTAGTATAAGGGAGAGGGATGAGCAGTTCTTC. Translated: CASSIRERDEQFF.

The V gene is TRBV19, the J gene TRBJ2-7; the match to TRBD1 covers 8 bases. This CDR3 has 15 amino acids. Trimming at V came to 7 bases and at J to 0 bases, leaving 8 bases not matched to a gene. The germline gives CDR1 LNHDA, CDR2 SQIVND (reference sequence). This CDR3 is CASTRTGQTSYEQYF. DNA of the CDR3: TGTGCCAGTACCCGGACAGGGCAGACCTCCTACGAGCAGTACTTC.

The rearrangement links TRBV4-1 to TRBJ1-5; 8 bases align to TRBD1. Trimming took 1 base from V and 5 from J; bases not matched to a gene: 1. Germline loops: CDR1 MGHRA, CDR2 YSYEKL. The CDR3 loop spans 14 amino acids. CDR3 bases: TGCGCCAGCAGCCAAGGACAGGGGCATCAGCCCCAGCATTTT. Protein product: CASSQGQGHQPQHF.

This chain links TRBV30 with TRBJ2-3; tentative D call: TRBD2 (6 bases). Trimming shortened V by 1 base and J by 4 bases, and 9 bases separated the two germline ends. Germline V gives CDR1 GTSNPN, CDR2 SVGIG (reference sequence). CDR3 length: 13 amino acids. The CDR3 here is CAWSASGADTQYF. In DNA, the CDR3 is TGTGCCTGGAGTGCCTCGGGGGCAGATACGCAGTATTTT.

This chain uses TRBV2 with TRBJ2-5, with 11 nucleotides matching TRBD1. V shed 6 bases and J 4 bases; nucleotides not matched to a gene: 1. This CDR3 comprises 13 residues. Germline lookup yields CDR1 SNHLY and CDR2 FYNNEI. The chain's CDR3 is CASRGQGAETQYF. For the CDR3, the DNA is TGTGCCAGCAGAGGACAGGGGGCAGAGACCCAGTACTTC.

This clone was seen only once. The chain employs TRBV7-9 and TRBJ2-2; the match to TRBD2 covers 11 bases. Trimming removed 4 bases from V and 7 bases from J; junction bases left unmatched: 8. CDR3 length: 16 amino acids. The germline CDR1 and CDR2 sequences are SEHNR and FQNEAQ (reference sequence). CDR3 amino acids: CASSSRLAGYGGELFF. In DNA form, the CDR3 reads TGTGCCAGCAGCTCCAGACTAGCGGGATATGGCGGGGAGCTGTTTTTT. The variable domain in full, completed from reference TRBV7-9 and TRBJ2-2, reads DTGVSQNPRHKITKRGQNVTFRCDPISEHNRLYWYRQTLGQGPEFLTYFQNEAQLEKSRLLSDRFSAERPKGSFSTLEIQRTEQGDSAMYLCASSSRLAGYGGELFFGEGSRLTVL.

The V call is TRBV7-6, the J call TRBJ1-4, with D uncertain. Germline-derived CDR1 and CDR2 are SGHVS and FNYEAQ. The CDR3 is made up of 15 amino acids. Trimming shortened V by 4 bases and J by 8 bases, and 17 bases separated the two germline ends. The CDR3 loop is CASSSGGPAGEKLFF. CDR3 coding DNA: TGTGCCAGCAGCTCCGGTGGCCCGGCAGGAGAAAAACTGTTTTTT.

The genes are TRBV30 and TRBJ1-2, with D unclear. CDR1 is GTSNPN and CDR2 is SVGIG in the germline V gene (reference sequence). The CDR3 spans 13 residues. Between the trimmed V and J ends, which lost 7 bases and 3 bases, there was a span of 15 bases. CDR3 sequence reads: CAFVSGADYGYTF. CDR3 in DNA: TGTGCCTTCGTGTCCGGAGCCGACTATGGCTACACCTTC. Looking up the rest from reference TRBV30 and TRBJ1-2 gives the full variable domain: SQTIHQWPATLVQPVGSPLSLECTVEGTSNPNLYWYRQAAGRGLQLLFYSVGIGQISSEVPQNLSASRPQDRQFILSSKKLLLSDSGFYLCAFVSGADYGYTFGSGTRLTVV.

This chain joins TRBV5-6 and TRBJ2-5; no definite D call. Trimming removed 0 bases at V and 5 bases at J, with 11 bases between. Germline assignment: CDR1 SGHDT and CDR2 YYEEEE. The CDR3 has 14 residues. Here the CDR3 reads CASSLGRIGETQYF. DNA of the CDR3: TGTGCCAGCAGCTTGGGGCGGATCGGTGAGACCCAGTACTTC.

The gene calls are TRBV29-1 and TRBJ1-5; maybe TRBD1 (6 bases). With 7 bases removed from V and 0 bases from J, the gap between germline ends came to 10 bases. Germline-derived CDR1 and CDR2 are SQVTM and ANQGSEA. The CDR3 length is 13 residues. CDR3 region: CSARTDSNQPQHF. CDR3 nucleotide sequence: TGCAGCGCCAGGACAGATAGCAATCAGCCCCAGCATTTT.

The V call is TRBV6-6, the J call TRBJ2-3; D gene unclear. CDR1 MNHNY and CDR2 SVGAGI come from the germline V gene (reference sequence). The CDR3 consists of 11 residues. V was pared by 6 bases and J by 3 bases, with 4 bases between. In nucleotides, the CDR3 is TGTGCCAGCAGCCTTACAGATACGCAGTATTTT. Its translation: CASSLTDTQYF.

This clone was seen only a few times. The V call is TRBV7-9, the J call TRBJ1-5; 8 nucleotides agree with TRBD1. V lost 5 bases, J lost 7 bases, and 7 bases stayed unmatched. The CDR3 sequence is 14 residues long. Germline lookup yields CDR1 SEHNR and CDR2 FQNEAQ (reference sequence). The CDR3 coding sequence is TGTGCCAGCAGCCTGACAGGGGCAGCCCAGCCCCAGCATTTT. Amino acid sequence: CASSLTGAAQPQHF.

The chain combines TRBV9 with TRBJ1-1; no definite D call. V lost 3 bases and J lost 6, with 12 bases in between. Germline V gene lookup returns CDR1 SGDLS and CDR2 YYNGEE. CDR3 length: 13 amino acids. The CDR3 DNA reads as TGTGCCAGCAGCGCGTTTAACAGAGCTGAAGCTTTCTTT. Translation: CASSAFNRAEAFF.

Concerning this clone itself: The same CDR3 is also encoded by other DNA sequences in this sample. The chain is built from TRBV7-8 and TRBJ1-5, with 11 bases aligning to TRBD1. V dropped 4 bases and J dropped 2; count of bases not matched to a gene: 10. The CDR3 covers 18 residues. Germline V gene lookup returns CDR1 SGHVS and CDR2 FQNEAQ. CDR3 nucleotides: TGTGCCAGCAGCTCACCGGGACAGGGGGTCCGGGGCAATCAGCCCCAGCATTTT. Translation: CASSSPGQGVRGNQPQHF.

The sample holds a few counts of this clone. This CDR3 is also generated by other DNA sequences in the sample. The J gene is TRBJ2-7, the V gene TRBV4-3; D is undetermined. The CDR3 totals 15 residues. Germline lookup yields CDR1 LGHNA and CDR2 YSLEER. V was clipped by 0 bases and J by 4 bases, with 13 bases between them. CDR3 amino acids: CASSQDRAGSYEQYF. The CDR3, as DNA: TGCGCCAGCAGCCAAGATAGAGCAGGCTCGTACGAGCAGTACTTC.

This clone came up once. This chain uses TRBV6-4 with TRBJ2-1; 10 bases agree with TRBD2. The CDR3 has 16 amino acids. Germline CDR1 and CDR2: MRHNA and SNTAGT. V gave up 5 bases and J gave up 4 bases; unmatched junction bases: 8. DNA for the CDR3: TGTGCCAGCAGTCAAACTAGCGGGAAGCCTTACAATGAGCAGTTCTTC. This codes for CASSQTSGKPYNEQFF.